Below are 26 T cell receptor beta chains sequenced from a single sample in a study of blood T cells in healthy people across ages. For the second PCR, which ran for roughly 6 to 12 cycles, a sample-barcoded 5' primer and a J-beta primer mix were used. TCRdb re-called the 5' RACE reads through MiXCR, storing one row per CDR3 protein. This table holds 1.5 million to 1.8 million distinct CDR3 sequences, roughly two fifths found once. Input material: blood. The receptors originated from a young woman in good health.

This chain connects TRBV4-3 to TRBJ1-1; D remains unclear. Germline CDR1 is LGHNA and CDR2 is YSLEER. Trimming shortened V by 0 bases and J by 11 bases, and 13 bases separated the two germline ends. This CDR3 is 13 amino acids long. The DNA of the CDR3 is TGCGCCAGCAGCCAAGATCGGAATAGGGTTGCTTTCTTT. This translates into CASSQDRNRVAFF.

This chain connects TRBV7-2 to TRBJ2-7, with D tentatively TRBD2 (5 bases). Germline CDR1 reads SGHTA; CDR2 reads FQGNSA. Deletions cut 3 bases from V and 6 bases from J, with 15 bases between. There are 14 residues in the CDR3. CDR3 sequence (DNA): TGTGCCAGCAGCTTGACGGACTCTCCGGGCGAGCAGTACTTC. Translating it yields CASSLTDSPGEQYF.

This chain links TRBV5-1 with TRBJ2-4; 7 bases fit TRBD2. The CDR3 totals 16 residues. The ends lost 3 bases at V and 3 bases at J; junction bases unmatched: 9. The germline V gene encodes CDR1 SGHRS and CDR2 YFSETQ. CDR3 protein: CASSSGMTSLKNIQYF. The CDR3 DNA sequence: TGCGCCAGCAGCTCTGGGATGACTAGCCTCAAAAACATTCAGTACTTC.

This chain joins TRBV12-5 and TRBJ2-1; D gene ambiguous. The CDR3 totals 14 residues. Germline CDR1 is LGHNT and CDR2 is FRNRAP. The V end lost 2 bases, the J end lost 4 bases, and 9 bases lay between the germline ends. The DNA of the CDR3 is TGTGCTAGTGGTTTGCCTCTCCAGTACAATGAGCAGTTCTTC. The encoded protein is CASGLPLQYNEQFF.

In its sample, this clonotype was seen a few times. The V gene is TRBV7-2, the J gene TRBJ2-7; 8 bases line up with TRBD1. CDR1 is SGHTA, CDR2 FQGNSA, per germline. Trimming took 2 bases from V and 6 from J; bases not matched to a gene: 9. There are 15 residues in the CDR3. The CDR3 region has the DNA TGTGCCAGCAGCTTAACGAGGACAGGGTCTTCCGAGCAGTACTTC. Translating gives CASSLTRTGSSEQYF.

As for this clonotype: With a much larger clone just one base away, this may be a read error. The gene calls are TRBV20-1 and TRBJ2-7; 12 nucleotides align to TRBD2. Germline V gene data show CDR1 as DFQATT and CDR2 as SNEGSKA (reference sequence). J lost 10 bases, V lost 5 bases, and 6 bases had no gene match. The CDR3 sequence is 12 residues long. The CDR3 region has the DNA TGCAGTGCTCGACTAGCGGGGGAGGCCCAGTACTTC. This gives the protein CSARLAGEAQYF.

This rearrangement joins TRBV20-1 to TRBJ1-6; 8 bases align to TRBD1. Trimming at V came to 3 bases and at J to 8 bases, leaving 3 bases not matched to a gene. The CDR3 is made up of 13 amino acids. Germline values: CDR1 DFQATT, CDR2 SNEGSKA (reference sequence). For the CDR3, the DNA is TGCAGTGCTAGGACAGGGGCGTATTCACCCCTCCACTTT. It translates to CSARTGAYSPLHF.

In regard to this clonotype: At one end, the junction sequence differs from germline, possibly due to a read error. The chain combines TRBV2 with TRBJ2-1; 8 positions match TRBD1. Per germline, CDR1 SNHLY and CDR2 FYNNEI. The CDR3 totals 15 residues. CDR3 amino acids: CATQGQAQIYNERFF. Here the CDR3 DNA reads TGTGCCACGCAGGGACAGGCACAGATCTACAATGAGCGGTTCTTC.

This chain links TRBV3-1 with TRBJ2-2; TRBD2 aligns across 10 bases. V shed 4 bases and J 7 bases; nucleotides not matched to a gene: 12. Germline CDR1 and CDR2: LGHDT and YNNKEL (reference sequence). This CDR3 spans 17 amino acids. This CDR3 is CASSLRGSGGAFGELFF. The CDR3, as DNA: TGTGCCAGCAGCCTTCGAGGGAGCGGGGGGGCTTTCGGGGAGCTGTTTTTT.

This clonotype was seen more than once but under ten times. The chain is built from TRBV28 and TRBJ2-1; D may be TRBD1 (6 bases). The germline gives CDR1 MDHEN, CDR2 SYDVKM. V was trimmed by 5 bases and J by 5 bases, leaving 16 bases between them. This CDR3 has 15 amino acids. For the CDR3, the DNA is TGTGCCAGCAGTCAGGGGTTAGTTCCCCACAATGAGCAGTTCTTC. Its translation is CASSQGLVPHNEQFF.

The chain carries TRBV7-3 and TRBJ2-1; 8 bases match TRBD1. V dropped 5 bases and J dropped 6; count of bases not matched to a gene: 12. Germline CDR1 reads SGHTA; CDR2 reads FQGTGA. CDR3 length equals 16 residues. CDR3 sequence (DNA): TGTGCCAGCAGCCTCAAGGCAGGGGGCGGATTCAATGAGCAGTTCTTC. It is translated as CASSLKAGGGFNEQFF.

The chain is built from TRBV7-9 and TRBJ2-3, with TRBD2 as a possible D gene (6 bases). Germline V lookup: CDR1 SEHNR, CDR2 FQNEAQ (reference sequence). The CDR3 totals 12 residues. V lost 6 bases and J 10 bases, leaving 14 bases between the germline ends. CDR3 protein: CASSLALGAQYF. The DNA for the CDR3 is TGTGCCAGCAGTCTAGCGTTGGGGGCGCAGTATTTT. Complete variable domain (other parts from reference TRBV7-9 and TRBJ2-3): DTGVSQNPRHKITKRGQNVTFRCDPISEHNRLYWYRQTLGQGPEFLTYFQNEAQLEKSRLLSDRFSAERPKGSFSTLEIQRTEQGDSAMYLCASSLALGAQYFGPGTRLTVL.

Comments on this clonotype: A junction boundary mismatches the germline segment, possibly from a read error. The rearrangement joins TRBV29-1 to TRBJ2-3; possibly TRBD1 for D (6 bases). Germline CDR1 reads SQVTM; CDR2 reads ANQGSEA. This CDR3 is 13 amino acids long. The CDR3 DNA reads as TGCAGCGTCCGGGACATAGACACAGAGACGCAGTATTTT. Translating gives CSVRDIDTETQYF.

The chain is built from TRBV20-1 and TRBJ2-1; TRBD2 matches 7 bases. The germline gives CDR1 DFQATT, CDR2 SNEGSKA (reference sequence). CDR3 length: 13 residues. The V gene end was trimmed by 5 bases and the J gene end by 1 base; junction bases not matched to a gene: 2. CDR3 residues: CSAVGGSYNEQFF. Here the CDR3 DNA reads TGCAGTGCTGTGGGGGGGTCCTACAATGAGCAGTTCTTC.

This chain links TRBV6-2 or TRBV6-3 with TRBJ2-1; D gene unclear. This CDR3 has 15 amino acids. The V gene's germline CDR1 is MNHEY and CDR2 SVGEGT. V was shortened by 8 bases and J by 1 base, with 15 bases between the two germline ends. CDR3 residues: CASLSPGSSYNEQFF. In DNA form, the CDR3 reads TGTGCCAGCTTATCCCCCGGGTCTTCCTACAATGAGCAGTTCTTC.

The CDR3 DNA sequence: TGCGCCAGCAGCTTGGATAGGCGGACTAGCTACGAGCAGTACTTC. Encoded protein: CASSLDRRTSYEQYF. The chain links TRBV5-1 to TRBJ2-7, with 7 bases lining up with TRBD2. This CDR3 comprises 15 residues. Germline-derived CDR1 and CDR2 are SGHRS and YFSETQ. Trimming removed 0 bases from V and 3 bases from J; junction bases left unmatched: 6.

The sample holds a few counts of this clonotype. The genes are TRBV29-1 and TRBJ2-5; 13 nucleotides line up with TRBD2. The CDR3 is 14 amino acids. The germline V gene has CDR1 SQVTM and CDR2 ANQGSEA. Trimming at V came to 3 bases and at J to 9 bases, leaving 7 bases not matched to a gene. In DNA, the CDR3 is TGCAGCGTTGATAGTCGGACTAGCGGGAGCGCCCAGTACTTC. As protein: CSVDSRTSGSAQYF.

The chain has TRBV11-3 and TRBJ2-1, with D tentatively TRBD2 (5 bases). Looked up from germline, CDR1 is SGHNT and CDR2 is YENEEA. V lost 5 bases and J lost 10, with 12 bases in between. CDR3 length: 12 amino acids. CDR3 sequence reads: CASSGAANEQFF. In nucleotides, the CDR3 is TGTGCCAGCAGCGGAGCGGCTAACGAGCAGTTCTTC.

The chain joins TRBV4-1 to TRBJ1-1; the D gene is possibly TRBD1 (6 bases). The CDR3 spans 15 residues. Germline V gene lookup returns CDR1 MGHRA and CDR2 YSYEKL. The V gene lost 3 bases and the J gene lost 3 bases, with 14 bases spanning the gap. DNA for the CDR3: TGCGCCAGCAGCCACCCTACAGGGACCTACACTGAAGCTTTCTTT. It translates to CASSHPTGTYTEAFF.

This clonotype was found a few times. The rearrangement joins TRBV10-3 to TRBJ2-7; 12 positions agree with TRBD2. CDR3 length equals 17 residues. The germline V gene has CDR1 ENHRY and CDR2 SYGVKD. V was clipped by 0 bases and J by 2 bases; unmatched bases: 5. The CDR3 bases are TGTGCCATCAGTGAGTCGACTAGCGGGAGAGTAACCTACGAGCAGTACTTC. Amino acids: CAISESTSGRVTYEQYF.

This chain joins TRBV7-6 and TRBJ1-1; D remains unclear. CDR3 length equals 16 residues. Per the germline V gene, CDR1 is SGHVS and CDR2 is FNYEAQ. Trimming shortened V by 4 bases and J by 0 bases, and 15 bases separated the two germline ends. The DNA of the CDR3 is TGTGCCAGCAGCTCTCTTTACACAACTATGAACACTGAAGCTTTCTTT. This encodes CASSSLYTTMNTEAFF.

On this clonotype itself: Mismatch with germline at one junction end may stem from a read error. The chain recombines TRBV20-1 with TRBJ2-4; 7 nucleotides match TRBD1. The germline gives CDR1 DFQATT, CDR2 SNEGSKA (reference sequence). CDR3 length: 16 residues. The CDR3 is CSAQHRGRETKDIQYF. In DNA form, the CDR3 reads TGCAGTGCTCAACACAGGGGAAGGGAAACCAAAGACATTCAGTACTTC.

Note on this clonotype: The junction does not match germline at one end; this may be a read error. The chain combines TRBV4-1 with TRBJ2-2; 7 bases are shared with TRBD1. The CDR3 contains 16 residues. Germline values: CDR1 MGHRA, CDR2 YSYEKL. The chain's CDR3 is CASSQATGVNTGELFF. For the CDR3, the DNA is TGCGCCAGCAGCCAAGCTACAGGGGTGAACACCGGGGAGTTGTTTTTT.

This clonotype was detected a few times. This CDR3 reads CASSLRRGLSGEQFF. The CDR3 nucleotides read TGTGCCAGCAGTCTTAGGAGGGGCTTGAGCGGTGAGCAGTTCTTC. The V and J genes are TRBV11-2 and TRBJ2-1; D possibly corresponds to TRBD2 (6 bases). The CDR3 spans 15 residues. CDR1 and CDR2 from the germline V gene are SGHAT and FQNNGV. V was clipped by 6 bases and J by 9 bases, with 21 bases between them.

The rearrangement links TRBV7-2 to TRBJ2-3; 8 bases are a match to TRBD2. The V and J ends lost 3 bases and 1 base, in that order; junction bases with no gene match: 3. This CDR3 region has 15 residues. Per the germline V gene, CDR1 is SGHTA and CDR2 is FQGNSA. CDR3 nucleotide sequence: TGTGCCAGCAGCTTCGGGGGGGGGCGCACAGATACGCAGTATTTT. As protein: CASSFGGGRTDTQYF.

This chain links TRBV20-1 with TRBJ1-6; tentative D call: TRBD1 (5 bases). Trimming stripped 1 base from V and 8 bases from J, with 18 bases between. Per the germline V gene, CDR1 is DFQATT and CDR2 is SNEGSKA (reference sequence). The CDR3 extends over 16 amino acids. CDR3 nucleotides: TGCAGTGCTAGAGGGGGGGGGTCAGCAATCTATTCACCCCTCCACTTT. Its translation: CSARGGGSAIYSPLHF.